This entry lists 11 T cell receptor beta chains sequenced from one sample in a study of blood T cells in healthy people across ages (dated by TCRdb to between 2015 and 2016). Libraries were made using 5' RACE. Reads for this sample came from an Illumina HiSeq 2500. The second PCR ran for about 7 to 11 cycles and used a J-beta primer mix along with a sample-barcoded 5' primer. In-frame beta chains were kept once TCRdb had trimmed the public reads at Q25 with fastp and called clones with MiXCR. When rows share a CDR3 protein, they turn into one entry using the most common DNA and genes. This sample lists more than 1.4 million distinct CDR3 sequences; approximately 42% were detected once. Clones ranked in the top ten supply 7.9% of the sample. Sequenced sample: blood. Receptors were obtained from a woman aged 18-30 years in good health.

The chain employs TRBV29-1 and TRBJ2-1; TRBD1 matches at 10 bases. The J call may be in error: the DNA end matches TRBJ2-7 better. Looked up from germline, CDR1 is SQVTM and CDR2 is ANQGSEA. The length of the CDR3 is 15 residues. CDR3 residues: CSAGADRGAYNEQYF. For the CDR3, the DNA is TGCAGCGCAGGGGCGGACAGGGGGGCCTACAATGAGCAGTACTTC.

V gene TRBV7-9 combines with J gene TRBJ2-7, with D uncertain. The germline gives CDR1 SEHNR, CDR2 FQNEAQ (reference sequence). Between the trimmed V and J ends, which lost 6 bases and 3 bases, there was a span of 9 bases. The CDR3 totals 12 residues. The CDR3 DNA reads TGTGCCAGCAGTACCGAAGTCTACGAGCAGTACTTC. Amino acid sequence: CASSTEVYEQYF.

The chain links TRBV3-1 to TRBJ1-2; D gene unclear. This CDR3 contains 17 residues. V lost 2 bases and J lost 8, with 24 bases in between. The germline CDR1 and CDR2 sequences are LGHDT and YNNKEL (reference sequence). The CDR3 is CASSQRMILGTPAGYTF. Here the CDR3 DNA reads TGTGCCAGCAGCCAAAGGATGATACTCGGTACACCCGCCGGCTACACCTTC. Full variable domain (remainder filled in from reference TRBV3-1 and TRBJ1-2): DTAVSQTPKYLVTQMGNDKSIKCEQNLGHDTMYWYKQDSKKFLKIMFSYNNKELIINETVPNRFSPKSPDKAHLNLHINSLELGDSAVYFCASSQRMILGTPAGYTFGSGTRLTVV.

This clonotype occurred a few times. The rearrangement uses TRBV20-1 and TRBJ2-1; D might be TRBD1 (6 bases). Germline CDR1 DFQATT, CDR2 SNEGSKA (reference sequence). The CDR3 spans 13 residues. Trimming left V 4 bases short and J 10 bases short, with 17 bases between. This CDR3 is CSAKGTDRTEQFF. In DNA form, the CDR3 reads TGCAGTGCTAAGGGAACCGACAGGACAGAGCAGTTCTTC.

The J gene is TRBJ1-1, the V gene TRBV4-1, with a possible D match to TRBD1 (6 bases). The V and J ends lost 4 bases and 5 bases respectively, with 17 bases between them. The length of the CDR3 is 15 residues. CDR1 and CDR2 from the germline V gene are MGHRA and YSYEKL. The CDR3 sequence is CASSRGMGGETEAFF. The CDR3 DNA sequence: TGCGCCAGCAGCCGAGGAATGGGGGGCGAAACTGAAGCTTTCTTT.

This clonotype was observed a handful of times. V and J are TRBV20-1 and TRBJ2-1; D may be TRBD1 or TRBD2 (5 bases each). V lost 6 bases to trimming and J lost 12 bases, with 21 bases between them. Germline CDR1 DFQATT, CDR2 SNEGSKA (reference sequence). The CDR3 covers 13 residues. CDR3 in amino acids: CSARRGLAQGQFF. The CDR3 nucleotides read TGCAGTGCCCGGCGCGGACTTGCCCAGGGGCAGTTCTTC.

This clonotype occurred a few times. The chain employs TRBV20-1 and TRBJ1-1; D is possibly TRBD1 (5 bases). The germline V and J ends were trimmed by 1 base and 1 base, with 13 bases remaining between them. CDR1 is DFQATT and CDR2 is SNEGSKA in the germline V gene (reference sequence). CDR3 size: 15 residues. The CDR3 spells CSARGDRGRNTEAFF. In nucleotides, the CDR3 is TGCAGTGCTAGAGGGGACCGGGGGAGGAACACTGAAGCTTTCTTT.

The chain joins TRBV29-1 to TRBJ1-5; D gene unclear. This CDR3 comprises 13 residues. Germline V gives CDR1 SQVTM, CDR2 ANQGSEA. V was clipped by 3 bases and J by 6 bases, with 12 bases between them. In DNA, the CDR3 is TGCAGCGTTGAGGACCAAAAGGGTCAGCCCCAGCATTTT. Amino acids: CSVEDQKGQPQHF.

CDR3 bases: TGTGCCAGCAGCCCCAAGGGACAGGGAATCCTTTTGGGAAAACTGTTTTTT. It is translated as CASSPKGQGILLGKLFF. The chain carries TRBV7-9 and TRBJ1-4; 9 bases match TRBD1. The length of the CDR3 is 17 residues. Germline V gene data show CDR1 as SEHNR and CDR2 as FQNEAQ (reference sequence). The trim removed 5 bases at V and 10 bases at J, leaving 17 bases unmatched.

The rearrangement joins TRBV6-1 to TRBJ2-7; 9 bases fit TRBD2. Matching the DNA end better, TRBJ2-5 makes the J call doubtful. The germline CDR1 and CDR2 sequences are MNHNS and SASEGT. This CDR3 has 15 residues. DNA of the CDR3: TGTGCCAGCATATCGGGGAAAAGCGGGAGGGAGACCCAGTACTTC. Protein: CASISGKSGRETQYF.

The chain recombines TRBV21-1 with TRBJ1-1; the table calls TRBD1, which could not be checked here. TRBV21-1 counts as a pseudogene. This CDR3 is built from 17 residues. CDR3 in DNA: TGTGCCAGCAGCAAAGAAGGGGGGCGCCGGGTCAGCACTGAAGCTTTCTTT. Translation gives CASSKEGGRRVSTEAFF.